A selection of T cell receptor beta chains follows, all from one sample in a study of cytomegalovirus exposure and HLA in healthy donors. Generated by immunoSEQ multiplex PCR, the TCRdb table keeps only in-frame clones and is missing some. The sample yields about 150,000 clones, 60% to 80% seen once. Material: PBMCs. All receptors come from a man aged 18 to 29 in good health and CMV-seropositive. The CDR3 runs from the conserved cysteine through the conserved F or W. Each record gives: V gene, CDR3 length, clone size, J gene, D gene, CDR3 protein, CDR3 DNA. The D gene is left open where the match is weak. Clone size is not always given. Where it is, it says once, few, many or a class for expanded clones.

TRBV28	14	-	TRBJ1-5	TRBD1	CASRPGTVNQPQHF	TGTGCCAGCAGACCTGGGACAGTCAATCAGCCCCAGCATTTT
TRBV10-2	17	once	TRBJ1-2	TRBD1	CASGGRDRGRSNYGYTF	TGCGCCAGCGGGGGTAGGGACAGGGGGCGATCTAACTATGGCTACACCTTC
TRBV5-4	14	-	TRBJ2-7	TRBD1	CASSLVDRVHEQYF	TGTGCCAGCAGCTTGGTGGACAGGGTTCACGAGCAGTACTTC
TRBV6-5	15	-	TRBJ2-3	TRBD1	CASSVTGDGQNTQYF	TGTGCCAGCAGCGTGACAGGGGACGGACAGAATACGCAGTATTTT
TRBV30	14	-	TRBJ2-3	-	CAWSRSGSTDTQYF	TGTGCCTGGAGCAGGTCGGGGAGCACAGATACGCAGTATTTT
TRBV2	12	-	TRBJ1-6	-	CASTRPNSPLHF	TGTGCCAGCACCAGGCCTAATTCACCCCTCCACTTT
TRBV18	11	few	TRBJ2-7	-	CASSEYYEQYF	TGTGCCAGCTCTGAGTACTACGAGCAGTACTTC
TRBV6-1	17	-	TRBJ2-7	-	CASSEAGLRDGVYEQYF	TGTGCCAGCAGTGAAGCGGGGTTGCGGGACGGGGTCTACGAGCAGTACTTC
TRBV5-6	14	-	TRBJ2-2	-	CASSLGGPDGELFF	TGTGCCAGCTCGTTGGGGGGGCCTGATGGGGAGCTGTTTTTT
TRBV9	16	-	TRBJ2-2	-	CASSEGGGARPGELFF	TGTGCCAGCAGCGAGGGGGGAGGGGCGCGGCCCGGGGAGCTGTTTTTT
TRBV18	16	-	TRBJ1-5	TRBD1	CASSPAGTGPRRPQHF	TGTGCCAGCTCACCTGCTGGGACAGGCCCTCGAAGGCCCCAGCATTTT
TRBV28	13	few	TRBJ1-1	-	CASSLGQNTEAFF	TGTGCCAGCAGTTTAGGGCAGAACACTGAAGCTTTCTTT
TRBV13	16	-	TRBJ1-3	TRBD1	CASSTWTGRSGNTIYF	TGTGCCAGCAGCACCTGGACAGGGCGCTCTGGAAACACCATATATTTT
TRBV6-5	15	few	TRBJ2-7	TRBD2	CASSYLAGGPYEQYF	TGTGCCAGCAGTTACTTGGCGGGAGGGCCCTACGAGCAGTACTTC
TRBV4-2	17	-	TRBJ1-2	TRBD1	CASSHVITGTGIDGYTF	TGTGCCAGCAGCCACGTTATTACCGGGACAGGAATCGATGGCTACACCTTC
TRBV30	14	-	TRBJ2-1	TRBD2	CAWSFSGFYNEQFF	TGTGCCTGGAGTTTTAGCGGGTTTTACAATGAGCAGTTCTTC
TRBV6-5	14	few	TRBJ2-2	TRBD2	CASTGGAGTGELFF	TGTGCCAGCACGGGGGGAGCAGGCACCGGGGAGCTGTTTTTT
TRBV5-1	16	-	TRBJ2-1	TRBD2	CASSFGLAGYYNEQFF	TGCGCCAGCAGCTTTGGGCTAGCGGGCTACTACAATGAGCAGTTCTTC
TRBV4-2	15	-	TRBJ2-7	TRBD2	CASSQAGGRVDEQYF	TGTGCCAGCAGCCAAGCGGGCGGGAGAGTCGACGAGCAGTACTTC
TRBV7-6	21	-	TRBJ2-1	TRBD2	CASSNAPRTSGRIHLLSEQFF	TGTGCCAGCAGCAACGCTCCAAGGACTAGCGGGAGGATCCATCTATTGTCTGAGCAGTTCTTC
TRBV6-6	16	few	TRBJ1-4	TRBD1	CASSSGTGSTNEKLFF	TGTGCCAGCAGCTCCGGGACAGGGTCAACTAATGAAAAACTGTTTTTT
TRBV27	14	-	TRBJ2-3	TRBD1	CASSRTGTTDTQYF	TGTGCCAGCAGTAGGACAGGAACCACAGATACGCAGTATTTT
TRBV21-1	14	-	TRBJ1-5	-	CASSKGTDNQPQHF	TGTGCCAGCAGCAAAGGGACAGACAATCAGCCCCAGCATTTT
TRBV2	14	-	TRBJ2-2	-	CASDRRKNTGELFF	TGTGCCAGTGATCGCAGGAAGAACACCGGGGAGCTGTTTTTT
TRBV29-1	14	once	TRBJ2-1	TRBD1	CSVVRDSSYNEQFF	TGCAGCGTCGTCAGGGACAGCTCCTACAATGAGCAGTTCTTC
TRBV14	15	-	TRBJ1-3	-	CASSQLTGFGNTIYF	TGTGCCAGCAGCCAATTAACAGGGTTTGGAAACACCATATATTTT
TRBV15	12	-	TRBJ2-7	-	CATSRSGDEQYF	TGTGCCACCAGCAGATCGGGGGACGAGCAGTACTTC
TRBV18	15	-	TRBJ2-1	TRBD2	CASRSSGNSYNEQFF	TGTGCCAGCAGATCTAGCGGGAACTCCTACAATGAGCAGTTCTTC
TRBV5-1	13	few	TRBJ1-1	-	CASSLEGGTEAFF	TGCGCCAGCAGCCTTGAGGGGGGGACTGAAGCTTTCTTT
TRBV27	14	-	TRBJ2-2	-	CASSLSSNTGELFF	TGTGCCAGCAGTTTAAGCTCGAACACCGGGGAGCTGTTTTTT
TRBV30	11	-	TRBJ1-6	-	CAWSPGSPLHF	TGTGCCTGGAGCCCAGGATCACCCCTCCACTTT
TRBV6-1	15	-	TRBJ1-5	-	CASSRTEYSNQPQHF	TGTGCCAGCAGCCGAACAGAGTATAGCAATCAGCCCCAGCATTTT
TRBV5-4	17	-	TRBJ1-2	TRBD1	CASSSGQGATQGYGYTF	TGTGCCAGCAGTTCTGGACAGGGGGCTACCCAAGGATATGGCTACACCTTC
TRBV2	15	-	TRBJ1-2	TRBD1	CASSKRTGLDYGYTF	TGTGCCAGCAGTAAAAGGACAGGGCTAGACTATGGCTACACCTTC
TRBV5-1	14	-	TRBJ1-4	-	CASSLTATNEKLFF	TGCGCCAGCAGCTTAACAGCAACTAATGAAAAACTGTTTTTT
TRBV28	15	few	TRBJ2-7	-	CASTLEGSRNYEQYF	TGTGCCAGCACCTTGGAGGGGTCGAGGAACTACGAGCAGTACTTC
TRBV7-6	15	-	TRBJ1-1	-	CASSDRAGGNTEAFF	TGTGCCAGCAGCGATAGGGCGGGGGGGAACACTGAAGCTTTCTTT
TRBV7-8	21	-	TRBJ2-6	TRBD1	CASSRIRTRDRGHFGANVLTF	TGTGCCAGCAGCCGAATCAGAACAAGGGACAGGGGGCACTTTGGGGCCAACGTCCTGACTTTC
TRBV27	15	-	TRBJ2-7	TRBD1	CASSLGNRGDTEQYF	TGTGCCAGCAGTTTAGGGAACAGGGGGGATACCGAGCAGTACTTC
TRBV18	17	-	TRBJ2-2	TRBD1	CASSPPGRGHVTGELFF	TGTGCCAGCTCCCCTCCGGGCAGGGGGCATGTCACCGGGGAGCTGTTTTTT
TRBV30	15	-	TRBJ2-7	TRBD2	CAWSVNAGGGYEQYF	TGTGCCTGGAGTGTTAACGCGGGAGGGGGGTACGAGCAGTACTTC
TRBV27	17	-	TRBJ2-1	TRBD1	CASSGTGWASDGGEQFF	TGTGCCAGCAGCGGGACAGGGTGGGCGAGCGACGGGGGAGAGCAGTTCTTC
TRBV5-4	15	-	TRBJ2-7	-	CASSPPPGHTYEQYF	TGTGCCAGCAGCCCCCCCCCGGGACACACCTACGAGCAGTACTTC
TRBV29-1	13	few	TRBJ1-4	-	CSVGGEVNEKLFF	TGCAGCGTTGGTGGGGAGGTTAATGAAAAACTGTTTTTT
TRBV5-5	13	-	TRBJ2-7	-	CASSLVAGNKQYF	TGTGCCAGCAGCTTGGTGGCAGGAAATAAGCAGTACTTC
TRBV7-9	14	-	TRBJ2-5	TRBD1	CASSPRTGGETQYF	TGTGCCAGCAGCCCACGCACAGGGGGAGAGACCCAGTACTTC
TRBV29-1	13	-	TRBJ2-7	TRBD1	CSVSGTAPREQYF	TGCAGCGTTTCTGGGACAGCCCCTAGGGAGCAGTACTTC
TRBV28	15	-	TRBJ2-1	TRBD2	CASSTFLAGGYEQFF	TGTGCCAGCAGTACCTTCCTAGCGGGAGGGTATGAGCAGTTCTTC
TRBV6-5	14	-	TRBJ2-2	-	CASTGGVNTGELFF	TGTGCCAGCACCGGCGGGGTAAACACCGGGGAGCTGTTTTTT
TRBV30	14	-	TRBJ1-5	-	CAWSVGGIQQPQHF	TGTGCCTGGAGTGTAGGGGGAATTCAACAGCCCCAGCATTTT
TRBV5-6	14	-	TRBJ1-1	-	CASSLGAGLTEAFF	TGTGCCAGCAGCTTGGGGGCAGGGCTCACTGAAGCTTTCTTT
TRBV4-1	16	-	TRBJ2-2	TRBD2	CASREGETSGTGELFF	TGCGCCAGCAGAGAGGGGGAGACTAGCGGGACCGGGGAGCTGTTTTTT
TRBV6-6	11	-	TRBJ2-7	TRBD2	CATGRVNEQYF	TGTGCCACGGGGAGGGTAAACGAGCAGTACTTC
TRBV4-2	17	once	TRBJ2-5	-	CASSQSPVIGSGETQYF	TGTGCCAGCAGCCAATCCCCCGTTATCGGGAGTGGAGAGACCCAGTACTTC
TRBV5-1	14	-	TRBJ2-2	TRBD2	CASSLKLAGGELFF	TGCGCCAGCAGCTTGAAACTAGCGGGCGGGGAGCTGTTTTTT
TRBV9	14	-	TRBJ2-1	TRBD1	CASSQKRQGNEQFF	TGTGCCAGCAGCCAAAAGCGACAGGGCAATGAGCAGTTCTTC
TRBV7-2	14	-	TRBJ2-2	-	CASSSRESTGELFF	TGTGCCAGCAGCTCCCGAGAATCCACCGGGGAGCTGTTTTTT
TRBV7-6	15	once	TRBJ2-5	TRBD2	CASSLAETSAETQYF	TGTGCCAGCAGCTTAGCTGAGACTAGCGCAGAGACCCAGTACTTC
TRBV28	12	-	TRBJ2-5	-	CANTRGRQTQYF	TGTGCTAATACTCGGGGGAGGCAGACCCAGTACTTC
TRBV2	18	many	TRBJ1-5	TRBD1	CASSWTLGQGSGNQPQHF	TGTGCCAGCAGCTGGACTCTTGGACAGGGGTCGGGCAATCAGCCCCAGCATTTT